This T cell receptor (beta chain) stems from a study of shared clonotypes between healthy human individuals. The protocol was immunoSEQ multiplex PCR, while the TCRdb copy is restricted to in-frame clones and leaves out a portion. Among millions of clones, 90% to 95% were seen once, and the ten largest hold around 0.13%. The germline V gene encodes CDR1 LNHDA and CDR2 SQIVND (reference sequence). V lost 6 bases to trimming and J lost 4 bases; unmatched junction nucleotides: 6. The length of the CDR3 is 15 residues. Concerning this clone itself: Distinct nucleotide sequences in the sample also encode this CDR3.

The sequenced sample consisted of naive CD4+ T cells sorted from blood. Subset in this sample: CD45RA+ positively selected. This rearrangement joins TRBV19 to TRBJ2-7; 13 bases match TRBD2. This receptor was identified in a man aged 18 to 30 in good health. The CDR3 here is CASSRTSGGRYEQYF. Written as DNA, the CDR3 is TGTGCCAGTAGCCGGACTAGCGGGGGCAGGTACGAGCAGTACTTC.